This TCR beta chain emerged from a study of T cells in Graves' hyperthyroidism and ophthalmopathy. The PBMCs had their origin in about 9.7 ml of fresh peripheral blood. This clonotype was seen many times. From RNA transcripts, TCR beta CDR3 regions were amplified. TCR CDR3 regions were first amplified by RT-PCR with HTBI primers. Each CDR3 protein gets one entry after TCRdb re-called the multiplex PCR reads with MiXCR. The table has about 610,000 distinct CDR3 sequences, roughly 14% seen once. This clonotype was sampled from a woman aged 40 to 49 with Graves' ophthalmopathy. The source material was blood.

CDR3 protein: CASSLAGLRNQPQHF. The CDR3 DNA reads TGTGCCAGCAGTTTAGCGGGACTGCGCAATCAGCCCCAGCATTTT. The chain has TRBV12-3 or TRBV12-4 and TRBJ1-5; perhaps TRBD1 as D (5 bases). With 0 bases removed from V and 2 bases from J, the gap between germline ends came to 8 bases. The CDR3 spans 15 residues.